The 12 T cell receptor beta chains given below trace back to one sample, sequenced in a study of spatial heterogeneity in lung cancer. TCRdb recomputed calls from the 5' RACE reads with MiXCR, one row per CDR3 protein. The data hold about 10,000 distinct CDR3 sequences, with roughly 51% observed a single time. These TCRs' antigens remain unknown. Study conclusions and caveats: Higher tumor mutation counts went along with higher counts of expanded intratumoral alpha and beta TCRs.

Described time point: sample taken at primary tumor resection. This sample comprised lung tumor tissue, obtained at surgery. The source of these receptors is a female donor with early-stage non-small cell lung cancer.

There are a few counts of this clonotype. Since the library was made to target alpha chains, this beta chain is a stray read and its abundance is not meaningful. The rearrangement links TRBV11-3 to TRBJ2-3; TRBD2 might be the D (5 bases). CDR1 and CDR2 from the germline V gene are SGHNT and YENEEA. V was shortened by 4 bases and J by 0 bases, with 11 bases between the two germline ends. This CDR3 comprises 15 residues. This chain's CDR3 is CASSSSGSSTDTQYF. The DNA for the CDR3 is TGTGCCAGCAGCTCCAGCGGATCTAGCACAGATACGCAGTATTTT.

About this clonotype: Little can be read into the size of this beta chain, an off-target read in a library designed for alpha chains. The rearrangement joins TRBV29-1 to TRBJ2-1; D remains ambiguous. The CDR3 is 12 amino acids. V lost 6 bases, J lost 7 bases, and 13 bases lay in between. Per the germline V gene, CDR1 is SQVTM and CDR2 is ANQGSEA. The CDR3 DNA is TGCAGCGTCGACGTTGTGGCTAATGAGCAGTTCTTC. Its translation is CSVDVVANEQFF.

Turning to this clonotype: The library was designed around alpha chains, so this beta chain is a stray read whose abundance carries little weight. V gene TRBV7-9 combines with J gene TRBJ2-7; no reliable D call. The V gene's germline CDR1 is SEHNR and CDR2 FQNEAQ (reference sequence). The CDR3 has 14 residues. The germline V and J ends were trimmed by 5 bases and 2 bases, with 13 bases remaining between them. The CDR3 sequence is CASSNDGRTYEQYF. CDR3 nucleotides: TGTGCCAGCAGCAATGATGGACGGACCTACGAGCAGTACTTC.

Regarding this clonotype: This beta chain slipped into a library made for alpha chains as a stray read, so its size is not meaningful. This sequence joins TRBV24-1 and TRBJ1-5; no firm D call. The V end lost 7 bases, the J end lost 0 bases, and 15 bases lay between the germline ends. The CDR3 has 16 residues. CDR1 is KGHDR and CDR2 is SFDVKD in the germline V gene. CDR3 sequence (DNA): TGTGCCACCAGGGAGGACTCGGGAGATAGCAATCAGCCCCAGCATTTT. Its protein is CATREDSGDSNQPQHF.

A note on this clonotype: This beta chain slipped into a library made for alpha chains as a stray read, so its size is not meaningful. The V gene is TRBV6-2 or TRBV6-3, the J gene TRBJ1-3; the D is unclear. Germline CDR1 reads MNHEY; CDR2 reads SVGEGT. The CDR3 covers 15 residues. The V end was cut by 7 bases, the J end by 0 bases, with 13 bases between. The CDR3 loop reads CASNTGTSSGNTIYF. The CDR3, as DNA: TGTGCCAGCAATACCGGCACCTCCTCTGGAAACACCATATATTTT.

With regard to this clonotype: Found in a library prepared for alpha chains, this beta chain is an off-target read, and its abundance has little meaning. The chain has TRBV20-1 and TRBJ2-3, with 8 bases lining up with TRBD2. The CDR3 contains 14 residues. Germline trimming cut 5 bases from V and 5 bases from J; bases unmatched to any gene: 9. Germline-derived CDR1 and CDR2 are DFQATT and SNEGSKA (reference sequence). The CDR3 region is CSAGPGLVEDTQYF. DNA of the CDR3: TGCAGTGCTGGGCCGGGACTAGTTGAAGATACGCAGTATTTT.

Sample share makes this clonotype medium-sized. This beta chain slipped into a library made for alpha chains as a stray read, so its size is not meaningful. The genes are TRBV20-1 and TRBJ1-5; maybe TRBD1 (5 bases). V lost 6 bases to trimming and J lost 2 bases, with 14 bases between them. The CDR3 loop spans 14 amino acids. Germline loops: CDR1 DFQATT, CDR2 SNEGSKA (reference sequence). This CDR3 is CSAGGLQGNQPQHF. The CDR3 DNA is TGCAGTGCCGGGGGTCTCCAGGGCAATCAGCCCCAGCATTTT.

This clonotype was observed a handful of times. This beta chain was picked up by a library intended for alpha chains and is off target, so its count carries little meaning. This rearrangement joins TRBV11-2 to TRBJ2-5, with 8 bases fitting TRBD1. This CDR3 has 13 amino acids. The junction had 7 bases not matched to a gene; V was cut back by 7 bases and J by 6 bases. Germline CDR1 SGHAT, CDR2 FQNNGV. CDR3 sequence reads: CASNLGTGQTQYF. For the CDR3, the DNA is TGTGCCAGCAACCTAGGGACAGGACAGACCCAGTACTTC.

About this clonotype itself: This beta chain is a stray sequence in a library constructed for alpha chains; its clone size is not meaningful. J is TRBJ2-4 and V is TRBV12-3 or TRBV12-4, with a possible D match to TRBD2 (5 bases). The CDR3 extends over 15 amino acids. Trimming pared 5 bases from V and 0 bases from J, leaving 11 bases between. CDR3 nucleotide sequence: TGTGCCAGCAGTCCCCTGAGGGTAGCCAAAAACATTCAGTACTTC. Translating gives CASSPLRVAKNIQYF.

In regard to this clonotype: This beta chain is off target for a library built for alpha chains, so its abundance means little. This chain links TRBV20-1 with TRBJ2-4; possible D gene TRBD2, 5 bases. In germline, CDR1 is DFQATT, CDR2 SNEGSKA (reference sequence). The CDR3 sequence is 15 residues long. Deletions cut 3 bases from V and 6 bases from J, with 18 bases between. The chain's CDR3 is CSASTSSQGRNIQYF. The CDR3, as DNA: TGCAGTGCTAGTACGTCCTCGCAAGGGAGAAACATTCAGTACTTC.

This clonotype was counted only a few times. Because this beta chain is a stray read in a library intended to capture alpha chains, its abundance should not be given much weight. CDR3 in amino acids: CASSLEISRENYGYTF. The DNA for the CDR3 is TGTGCCAGCAGCTTAGAGATATCCAGGGAAAACTATGGCTACACCTTC. The genes are TRBV7-2 and TRBJ1-2, with D tentatively TRBD1 (5 bases). The germline gives CDR1 SGHTA, CDR2 FQGNSA. This CDR3 region has 16 residues. The V and J ends lost 1 base and 2 bases respectively, with 14 bases between them.

Points on this clonotype: The size of this beta chain means little, since it is a stray read in a library made for alpha chains. This chain connects TRBV27 to TRBJ1-2, with D possibly matching TRBD1 (5 bases). Per germline, CDR1 MNHEY and CDR2 SMNVEV (reference sequence). Trimming left V 1 base short and J 3 bases short, with 9 bases between. The CDR3 extends over 14 amino acids. Here the CDR3 DNA reads TGTGCCAGCAGTTTATTAGGGGCTGACTATGGCTACACCTTC. It yields the protein CASSLLGADYGYTF.